The following is a T cell receptor (beta chain) sequence with its context. As yet, its antigen is unknown. The V segment lost 8 bases and the J segment 7 bases; nucleotides outside the gene matches: 8. The germline V gene encodes CDR1 DFQATT and CDR2 SNEGSKA (reference sequence). The CDR3 loop spans 14 amino acids. This specimen belongs to a study of response to subunit inactivated influenza vaccine. TCRdb reanalysed the RT-PCR reads using MiXCR and keeps one entry per CDR3 protein. The data hold around 520,000 distinct CDR3 sequences, with about 11% observed a single time. Study-level results: Each seasonal influenza vaccination, the authors suggested, recruits few new T cells.

The TCR comes from a man between 45 and 60 years old who received an inactivated influenza vaccine. This chain uses TRBV20-1 with TRBJ2-2; 12 nucleotides match TRBD2. The specimen comprised PBMCs from blood, sampled on the day of vaccination. This CDR3 is CSTASGGAIGELFF. CDR3 sequence (DNA): TGCAGTACCGCTAGCGGGGGGGCGATCGGGGAGCTGTTTTTT.